This T cell receptor beta chain is from a study of T cells in Graves' hyperthyroidism and ophthalmopathy. Findings and limits, study-wide: The model predicted ophthalmopathy a median around seven months before onset.

A note on this clonotype: Its target is unknown.

This CDR3 is 14 amino acids long. Germline assignment: CDR1 SGHTA and CDR2 FQGNSA. The ends were cut back, 1 base at V and 2 bases at J, with 7 bases in the middle. Using RNA transcripts as the source, TCR beta CDR3 regions were amplified. The HTBI primer set drove a first-round RT-PCR of the TCR CDR3. TCRdb reprocessed the multiplex PCR reads with MiXCR, giving one entry per CDR3 protein. Here the sample spans a few hundred thousand distinct CDR3 sequences, about 15% being singletons. Sample: blood. The TCR sequence derives from a woman aged 55-70 years with Graves' ophthalmopathy. V and J are TRBV7-2 and TRBJ2-3; D is unresolved. The CDR3 coding sequence is TGTGCCAGCAGCTTAGACTATTTCACAGATACGCAGTATTTT. This sequence encodes CASSLDYFTDTQYF. Full variable domain (outside the CDR3, taken from reference TRBV7-2 and TRBJ2-3): GAGVSQSPSNKVTEKGKDVELRCDPISGHTALYWYRQSLGQGLEFLIYFQGNSAPDKSGLPSDRFSAERTGGSVSTLTIQRTQQEDSAVYLCASSLDYFTDTQYFGPGTRLTVL.